Listed here are 32 T cell receptor beta chains from one sample, sequenced in a study of T cell responses to AZD1222 COVID-19 vaccine. Libraries were prepared by immunoSEQ multiplex PCR; TCRdb keeps only in-frame clonotypes and omits some of them. The sample has roughly 120,000 clones; approximately 85% are singletons. The sequenced sample was peripheral blood, obtained on day 0 of AZD1222 vaccination. These receptors all stem from an adult in good health.

The chain combines TRBV19 with TRBJ1-2, with D perhaps matching TRBD1 (5 bases). Germline values: CDR1 LNHDA, CDR2 SQIVND (reference sequence). The V end lost 1 base, the J end lost 4 bases, and 16 bases lay between the germline ends. CDR3 length equals 16 residues. Here the CDR3 reads CASSIGGTALVYGYTF. CDR3 nucleotides: TGTGCCAGTAGTATAGGCGGGACGGCTCTGGTCTATGGCTACACCTTC.

This chain uses TRBV24-1 with TRBJ1-2, with no clear D. The length of the CDR3 is 13 residues. With 4 bases removed from V and 8 bases from J, the gap between germline ends came to 13 bases. Looked up from germline, CDR1 is KGHDR and CDR2 is SFDVKD. DNA of the CDR3: TGTGCCACCAGTGAGCCAGGAAGCAGAGGCTACACCTTC. It specifies CATSEPGSRGYTF.

This clone was detected only once. The chain couples TRBV30 to TRBJ2-3; 8 bases fit TRBD2. Trimming removed 7 bases from V and 0 bases from J; junction bases left unmatched: 9. The germline V gene encodes CDR1 GTSNPN and CDR2 SVGIG (reference sequence). The CDR3 totals 15 residues. The CDR3 is CAFKSGRLSTDTQYF. The CDR3 bases are TGTGCCTTCAAGAGCGGGAGACTTAGCACAGATACGCAGTATTTT.

This chain joins TRBV6-2 or TRBV6-3 and TRBJ2-7; 10 positions agree with TRBD1. The germline V gene encodes CDR1 MNHEY and CDR2 SVGEGT. V lost 0 bases and J lost 6; bases outside the gene matches: 5. This CDR3 spans 15 amino acids. The CDR3 protein is CASSYSATGGSEQYF. The CDR3 DNA reads as TGTGCCAGCAGTTACTCTGCGACAGGGGGCTCCGAGCAGTACTTC.

The V and J genes are TRBV4-2 and TRBJ1-6; a possible D gene is TRBD1 (5 bases). In germline, CDR1 is LGHNA, CDR2 YNFKEQ. The V and J ends lost 0 bases and 14 bases respectively, with 23 bases between them. The CDR3 has 17 amino acids. Here the CDR3 reads CASSQDGAGSAAQALHF. CDR3 in DNA: TGTGCCAGCAGCCAAGATGGGGCAGGTTCAGCTGCTCAGGCCCTCCACTTT.

The chain employs TRBV4-1 and TRBJ1-1; a possible D gene is TRBD1 (5 bases). The CDR3 covers 13 residues. V lost 4 bases and J lost 5, with 11 bases in between. CDR1 and CDR2 from the germline V gene are MGHRA and YSYEKL. DNA for the CDR3: TGCGCCAGCAGCCGTGTGGGGGGAACTGAAGCTTTCTTT. This sequence encodes CASSRVGGTEAFF.

This chain joins TRBV29-1 and TRBJ2-1, with 14 bases aligning to TRBD2. The CDR3 runs 14 residues. The V gene's germline CDR1 is SQVTM and CDR2 ANQGSEA. Unmatched junction bases numbered 3, after V lost 3 bases and J lost 8 bases. The CDR3 reads CSVDGTSGSDEQFF. CDR3 in DNA: TGCAGCGTTGACGGGACTAGCGGGAGCGATGAGCAGTTCTTC.

This chain joins TRBV20-1 and TRBJ2-1, with D possibly TRBD2 on 6 matching bases. CDR1 DFQATT and CDR2 SNEGSKA come from the germline V gene (reference sequence). V dropped 3 bases and J dropped 4 bases, with 13 bases sitting between them. The CDR3 spans 14 residues. The CDR3 here is CSASFAGLYNEQFF. The CDR3 nucleotides are TGCAGTGCTAGTTTTGCGGGGTTGTACAATGAGCAGTTCTTC.

V usage is TRBV7-9 and J usage is TRBJ1-6; the D is unclear. This CDR3 is 14 amino acids long. V gave up 2 bases and J gave up 7 bases, with 9 bases separating them. CDR1 is SEHNR and CDR2 is FQNEAQ in the germline V gene (reference sequence). The DNA of the CDR3 is TGTGCCAGCAGCTTAAACCCCCCCAATTCACCCCTCCACTTT. Translating gives CASSLNPPNSPLHF.

J is TRBJ1-1 and V is TRBV18; maybe TRBD1 (5 bases). The V and J ends lost 2 bases and 1 base respectively, with 11 bases between them. Germline CDR1 and CDR2: KGHSH and LQKENI. The CDR3 sequence is 15 residues long. The CDR3 DNA reads TGTGCCAGCTCACCAACTAGGGACTCGAACACTGAAGCTTTCTTT. This encodes CASSPTRDSNTEAFF.

This chain joins TRBV6-1 and TRBJ2-1; D unclear. CDR3 size: 15 residues. V lost 2 bases and J lost 5, with 13 bases in between. Germline lookup yields CDR1 MNHNS and CDR2 SASEGT. CDR3 nucleotide sequence: TGTGCCAGCAGTGAATCCCGGGCACCAAACAATGAGCAGTTCTTC. The encoded protein is CASSESRAPNNEQFF.

The gene calls are TRBV6-4 and TRBJ2-5; D gene unclear. The ends were cut back, 10 bases at V and 5 bases at J, with 20 bases in the middle. Germline assignment: CDR1 MRHNA and CDR2 SNTAGT. CDR3 length equals 14 residues. CDR3 DNA: TGTGCCAACCATCGCAACCCGATTGCGGAGACCCAGTACTTC. Residues: CANHRNPIAETQYF.

The chain links TRBV11-2 to TRBJ2-7; either TRBD1 or TRBD2 may supply D (5 bases each). Deletions cut 10 bases from V and 3 bases from J, with 13 bases between. CDR3 length: 12 amino acids. Germline CDR1 is SGHAT and CDR2 is FQNNGV. CDR3 amino acids: CATLGTSYEQYF. The CDR3, as DNA: TGTGCCACCCTAGGGACGAGCTACGAGCAGTACTTC.

The rearrangement links TRBV7-2 to TRBJ1-1, with D perhaps matching TRBD1 (5 bases). From germline, CDR1 is SGHTA and CDR2 FQGNSA. The CDR3 spans 14 residues. Trimming cost V 5 bases and J 1 base, with 11 bases left between them. CDR3: CASSPRQTNTEAFF. The CDR3 bases are TGTGCCAGCAGCCCAAGACAGACGAACACTGAAGCTTTCTTT.

The chain is built from TRBV12-3 or TRBV12-4 and TRBJ1-3, with TRBD1 identical over 8 bases. V lost 6 bases and J lost 8; bases outside the gene matches: 6. The CDR3 sequence is 13 residues long. The CDR3 loop reads CASRLTGADTIYF. The CDR3 coding sequence is TGTGCCAGCAGGCTGACAGGGGCGGACACCATATATTTT.

The CDR3 DNA reads as TGTGCCAGCAGTCCCCCCGGGGCACGTCAGCCCCAGCATTTT. Protein: CASSPPGARQPQHF. The chain recombines TRBV28 with TRBJ1-5, with D possibly matching TRBD1 (5 bases). Germline V gene lookup returns CDR1 MDHEN and CDR2 SYDVKM. The CDR3 spans 14 residues. Deletions cut 5 bases from V and 6 bases from J, with 14 bases between. The full variable domain, completed using reference TRBV28 and TRBJ1-5, is DVKVTQSSRYLVKRTGEKVFLECVQDMDHENMFWYRQDPGLGLRLIYFSYDVKMKEKGDIPEGYSVSREKKERFSLILESASTNQTSMYLCASSPPGARQPQHFGDGTRLSIL.

V usage is TRBV28 and J usage is TRBJ2-5, with D perhaps matching TRBD1 (6 bases). Germline V gene sequence: CDR1 MDHEN, CDR2 SYDVKM. CDR3 length: 16 amino acids. V lost 3 bases and J 3 bases, leaving 17 bases between the germline ends. The CDR3 is CASSFPTSDRKETQYF. The CDR3 DNA reads TGTGCCAGCAGTTTCCCTACCTCGGACAGAAAAGAGACCCAGTACTTC.

This sequence joins TRBV5-1 and TRBJ2-7; D not certain. CDR1 and CDR2 (germline): SGHRS, YFSETQ. V lost 2 bases and J lost 0, with 9 bases in between. This CDR3 has 14 amino acids. Here the CDR3 reads CASSFDSTSYEQYF. CDR3 bases: TGCGCCAGCAGCTTTGACTCTACCTCCTACGAGCAGTACTTC.

The gene calls are TRBV4-3 and TRBJ1-1, with TRBD1 matching 8 bases. The CDR3 has 18 amino acids. CDR1 LGHNA and CDR2 YSLEER come from the germline V gene. V was clipped by 1 base and J by 0 bases; unmatched bases: 10. The CDR3: CASSQGDRTTSMNTEAFF. CDR3 bases: TGCGCCAGCAGCCAAGGGGACAGGACGACTTCGATGAACACTGAAGCTTTCTTT.

V is TRBV7-9 and J is TRBJ1-5; 9 bases are a match to TRBD1. Germline CDR1 is SEHNR and CDR2 is FQNEAQ (reference sequence). J lost 7 bases, V lost 5 bases, and 9 bases had no gene match. The CDR3 has 15 amino acids. This CDR3 is CASSAGTGSWQPQHF. Here the CDR3 DNA reads TGTGCCAGCAGCGCCGGGACAGGGTCTTGGCAGCCCCAGCATTTT.

The rearrangement joins TRBV4-1 to TRBJ2-2, with a tentative D call TRBD2 (6 bases). CDR3 length: 16 amino acids. Per the germline V gene, CDR1 is MGHRA and CDR2 is YSYEKL. V dropped 1 base and J dropped 1 base, with 10 bases sitting between them. The CDR3 reads CASSQGVAENTGELFF. The CDR3 DNA reads as TGCGCCAGCAGCCAAGGCGTAGCGGAGAACACCGGGGAGCTGTTTTTT.

The rearrangement joins TRBV19 to TRBJ1-3; 10 bases agree with TRBD1. This CDR3 has 17 residues. The junction had 9 bases not matched to a gene; V was cut back by 4 bases and J by 3 bases. Germline V gives CDR1 LNHDA, CDR2 SQIVND (reference sequence). The CDR3 nucleotides read TGTGCCAGTAGTACTCGTCCGGGACAGGGGTTTGGAAACACCATATATTTT. Residues: CASSTRPGQGFGNTIYF.

The chain is built from TRBV10-3 and TRBJ2-7, with D perhaps matching TRBD1 (6 bases). CDR3 length: 12 residues. Germline V gene sequence: CDR1 ENHRY, CDR2 SYGVKD. Trimming took off 10 bases at V and 2 bases at J, with 12 bases between the two ends. CDR3 residues: CATQGNTYEQYF. For the CDR3, the DNA is TGTGCCACACAGGGAAACACCTACGAGCAGTACTTC.

V is TRBV24-1 and J is TRBJ1-2; D remains ambiguous. CDR1 is KGHDR, CDR2 SFDVKD, per germline. The CDR3 has 12 amino acids. V was shortened by 4 bases and J by 8 bases, with 10 bases between the two germline ends. CDR3 DNA: TGTGCCACCAGTGACCTGATAGGAGGCTACACCTTC. Translated, it gives CATSDLIGGYTF.

V is TRBV18 and J is TRBJ2-7; D unresolved. Germline assignment: CDR1 KGHSH and CDR2 LQKENI. Trimming removed 3 bases at V and 0 bases at J, with 9 bases between. The CDR3 covers 14 residues. CDR3 coding DNA: TGTGCCAGCTCACCCTTGCAGGACTCCTACGAGCAGTACTTC. Its protein is CASSPLQDSYEQYF.

J is TRBJ2-3 and V is TRBV11-3; maybe TRBD2 (6 bases). Germline lookup yields CDR1 SGHNT and CDR2 YENEEA. Trimming removed 1 base from V and 0 bases from J, with 11 bases in between. The CDR3 has 16 residues. The CDR3 region has the DNA TGTGCCAGCAGCTTAGGCTACCGGGGGAGCACAGATACGCAGTATTTT. This sequence encodes CASSLGYRGSTDTQYF.

The rearrangement joins TRBV27 to TRBJ1-5, with 7 bases aligning to TRBD1. V lost 5 bases, J lost 0 bases, and 10 bases stayed unmatched. The CDR3 is made up of 17 amino acids. Germline V gene data show CDR1 as MNHEY and CDR2 as SMNVEV (reference sequence). CDR3 in amino acids: CASSARYGTDSNQPQHF. Here the CDR3 DNA reads TGTGCCAGCAGTGCCAGATATGGGACAGATAGCAATCAGCCCCAGCATTTT.

The V and J genes are TRBV5-1 and TRBJ2-2, with unresolved D. There are 14 residues in the CDR3. The V gene's germline CDR1 is SGHRS and CDR2 YFSETQ. V dropped 4 bases and J dropped 4 bases, with 11 bases sitting between them. The CDR3 bases are TGCGCCAGCAGCGAAGGAGTTACCACCGGGGAGCTGTTTTTT. It specifies CASSEGVTTGELFF.

V gene TRBV9 combines with J gene TRBJ2-2, with unresolved D. Per germline, CDR1 SGDLS and CDR2 YYNGEE. Trimming stripped 0 bases from V and 0 bases from J, with 15 bases between. The CDR3 has 18 residues. CDR3 sequence: CASSVAPVAAPNTGELFF. The CDR3 nucleotides are TGTGCCAGCAGCGTAGCACCGGTGGCGGCGCCGAACACCGGGGAGCTGTTTTTT.

The chain is built from TRBV12-3 or TRBV12-4 and TRBJ1-6; D unclear. The CDR3 is made up of 13 amino acids. V lost 7 bases to trimming and J lost 7 bases, with 11 bases between them. The CDR3 loop reads CASTLIQNSPLHF. The CDR3 region has the DNA TGTGCCAGCACCCTGATACAGAATTCACCCCTCCACTTT.

The J gene is TRBJ2-5, the V gene TRBV11-3; 8 bases match TRBD2. V was clipped by 5 bases and J by 1 base; unmatched bases: 12. This CDR3 region has 17 residues. Germline CDR1 and CDR2: SGHNT and YENEEA. The CDR3 region has the DNA TGTGCCAGCAGCACCCTAGGGGCGGGAGGTTTCCAAGAGACCCAGTACTTC. Encoded protein: CASSTLGAGGFQETQYF.

This clone was observed at least ten times. The DNA for the CDR3 is TGTGCCAGCAGTTTAGTGGTGGGGAAGGAAGCTTTCTTT. Its translation is CASSLVVGKEAFF. The chain is built from TRBV12-3 or TRBV12-4 and TRBJ1-1; D is ambiguous. The CDR3 runs to 13 residues. The V end lost 1 base, the J end lost 8 bases, and 11 bases lay between the germline ends.